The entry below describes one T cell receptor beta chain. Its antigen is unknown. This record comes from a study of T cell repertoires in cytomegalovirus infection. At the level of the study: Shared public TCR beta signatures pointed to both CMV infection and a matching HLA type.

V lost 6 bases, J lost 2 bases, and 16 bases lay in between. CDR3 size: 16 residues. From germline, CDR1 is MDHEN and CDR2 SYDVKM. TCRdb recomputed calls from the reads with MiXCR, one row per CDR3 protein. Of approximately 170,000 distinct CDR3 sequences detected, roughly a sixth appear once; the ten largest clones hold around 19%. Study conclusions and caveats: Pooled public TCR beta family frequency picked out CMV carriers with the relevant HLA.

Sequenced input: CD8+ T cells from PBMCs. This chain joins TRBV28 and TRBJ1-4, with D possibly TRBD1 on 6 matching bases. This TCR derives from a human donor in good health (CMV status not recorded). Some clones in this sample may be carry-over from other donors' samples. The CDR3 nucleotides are TGTGCCAGCAGCTCCGATAGACAGGTGACTAATGAAAAACTGTTTTTT. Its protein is CASSSDRQVTNEKLFF.